Sequencing of this T cell receptor (beta chain) was carried out in a study of beta chain features in type 1 diabetes. On the study more broadly: Age, gender, cell numbers and subset yield matched between patients and controls. Notes on the study in general: For cells with high TCR expression, cDNA sequencing could yield over-representation.

On this clone: Its antigen remains unknown.

The entirety of the isolated RNA underwent reverse transcription, so expressed TCRB transcripts were sequenced. There were several million reads on average in the naive, central memory and regulatory T cell samples. Some clones are missing from TCRdb's copy, which holds only in-frame ones; the method was immunoSEQ multiplex PCR. The sample gives about 150,000 clones, 7.5% to 10% of which show up once; less than 0.85% is in the top ten. Every single donor gave one heparinised blood draw, and these averaged roughly 100 mL. V lost 6 bases to trimming and J lost 0 bases; unmatched junction nucleotides: 6. Germline lookup yields CDR1 SGHTA and CDR2 FQGNSA. The CDR3 has 15 amino acids.

Sequenced material: central memory CD4+ T cells from blood. The sequence was collected from a man between 18 and 35 years old in good health. The rearrangement joins TRBV7-2 to TRBJ2-7, with TRBD2 matching 9 bases. The CDR3 region has the DNA TGTGCCAGCAGATTGATGACTAGCGGCTCCTACGAGCAGTACTTC. Its translation: CASRLMTSGSYEQYF.